This T cell receptor (beta chain) appears in the sequencing data of a study of human T cells and chemical hapten exposure. The table lists this clonotype with a few counts. TCRdb redid the calling of the RACE reads with MiXCR, one entry per CDR3 protein. The sample lists nearly 85,000 distinct CDR3 sequences, around a tenth occurring once. Regarding time point: patch test 2, 6 weeks after DPC sensitization. Specified treatment: therapeutic diphenylcyclopropenone sensitization with weekly scalp DPC. V was clipped by 1 base and J by 5 bases; unmatched bases: 2. This CDR3 comprises 14 residues. Per the germline V gene, CDR1 is DFQATT and CDR2 is SNEGSKA (reference sequence).

The TCR was taken from a man aged 18 to 29 with alopecia areata. Some clones in this sample may be carry-over from other donors' samples. Source: whole blood, taken in connection with sensitization to the hapten diphenylcyclopropenone (DPC). The chain combines TRBV20-1 with TRBJ2-1; 10 nucleotides align to TRBD2. The CDR3 nucleotides read TGCAGTGCTAGAGGGCTAGCGGGGGACAATGAGCAGTTCTTC. Amino acids: CSARGLAGDNEQFF.